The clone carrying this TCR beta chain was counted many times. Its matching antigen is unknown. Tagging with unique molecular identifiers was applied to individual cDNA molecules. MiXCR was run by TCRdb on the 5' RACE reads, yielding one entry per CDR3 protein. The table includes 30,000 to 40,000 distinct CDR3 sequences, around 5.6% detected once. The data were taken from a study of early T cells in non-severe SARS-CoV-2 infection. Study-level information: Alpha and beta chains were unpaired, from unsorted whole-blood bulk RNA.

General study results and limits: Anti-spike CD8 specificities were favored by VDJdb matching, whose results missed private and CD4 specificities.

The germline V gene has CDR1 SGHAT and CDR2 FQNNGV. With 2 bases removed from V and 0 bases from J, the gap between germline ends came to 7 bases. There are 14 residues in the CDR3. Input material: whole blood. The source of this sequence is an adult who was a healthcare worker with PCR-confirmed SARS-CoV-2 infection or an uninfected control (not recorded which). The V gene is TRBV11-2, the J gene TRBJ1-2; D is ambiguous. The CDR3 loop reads CASSLSSTNYGYTF. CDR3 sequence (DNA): TGTGCCAGCAGCTTATCCTCCACTAACTATGGCTACACCTTC.